This T cell receptor (beta chain) was captured in a study of PD-L1 blockade in urothelial cancer. On the study more broadly: The researchers analyzed blood 3 weeks (second dose) and 6 weeks after treatment start.

Time point specified: peripheral blood 6 weeks after treatment start. Trimming took off 4 bases at V and 5 bases at J, with 9 bases between the two ends. This CDR3 has 13 residues. The germline CDR1 and CDR2 sequences are SGHRS and YFSETQ. This table comes from immunoSEQ multiplex PCR, and its TCRdb copy is limited to in-frame clones, with some not included. The data show around 66,000 clones, with 88% seen just once and 11% held by the top ten. Sample: PBMCs, taken around atezolizumab (anti-PD-L1) treatment. The chain joins TRBV5-1 to TRBJ2-2; D not certain. The TCR sequence derives from a man in his 60s with urothelial cancer. DNA of the CDR3: TGCGCCAGCAGCGCCTATGTAACCGGGGAGCTGTTTTTT. This codes for CASSAYVTGELFF.